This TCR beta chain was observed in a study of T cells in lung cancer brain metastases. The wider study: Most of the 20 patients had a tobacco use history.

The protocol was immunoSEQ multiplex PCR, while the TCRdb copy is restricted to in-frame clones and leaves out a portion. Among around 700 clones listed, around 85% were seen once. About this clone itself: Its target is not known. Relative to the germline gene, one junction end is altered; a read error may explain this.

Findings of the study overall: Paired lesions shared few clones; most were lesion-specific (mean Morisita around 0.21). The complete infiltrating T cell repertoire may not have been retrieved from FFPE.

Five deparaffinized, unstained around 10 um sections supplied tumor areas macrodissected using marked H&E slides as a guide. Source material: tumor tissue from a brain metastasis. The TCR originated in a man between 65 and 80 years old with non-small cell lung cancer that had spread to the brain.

Written as DNA, the CDR3 is TGTGCCAGCAGCGCAGTCAGCGGGAAGCTGTTTTTT. This translates into CASSAVSGKLFF. The V gene is TRBV9, the J gene TRBJ2-2; 7 bases align to TRBD2. The CDR3 is 12 residues long. Germline V gene data show CDR1 as SGDLS and CDR2 as YYNGEE.